Each of the 4 T cell receptor beta chains below was sequenced from the same sample in a study of blood T cell repertoires in COVID-19. Data came from immunoSEQ multiplex PCR; TCRdb stores just in-frame clones and leaves some out. The table lists some 160,000 clones, about nine tenths of them singletons. Sequenced sample: peripheral blood. These receptor sequences come from a woman aged 65 to 85 with acute or convalescent COVID-19.

V and J are TRBV28 and TRBJ2-3; 13 bases are a match to TRBD2. J gave up 1 base and V 4 bases, and 5 bases lay outside the gene matches. The CDR3 runs 17 residues. Looked up from germline, CDR1 is MDHEN and CDR2 is SYDVKM. This CDR3 is CASSSAGLAGRTDTQYF. As DNA, the CDR3 is TGTGCCAGCAGTTCTGCGGGACTAGCGGGGCGCACAGATACGCAGTATTTT.

The rearrangement joins TRBV20-1 to TRBJ2-1; 9 bases agree with TRBD2. CDR3 length: 16 amino acids. V shed 3 bases and J 7 bases; nucleotides not matched to a gene: 13. Germline CDR1 and CDR2: DFQATT and SNEGSKA (reference sequence). The CDR3 is CSASGPGTSKRNEQFF. CDR3 DNA sequence: TGCAGTGCTAGTGGTCCTGGGACTAGCAAACGGAATGAGCAGTTCTTC.

The chain recombines TRBV18 with TRBJ2-2; no reliable D call. This CDR3 contains 15 residues. Germline-derived CDR1 and CDR2 are KGHSH and LQKENI. Trimming shortened V by 3 bases and J by 0 bases, and 8 bases separated the two germline ends. The CDR3: CASSPVSANTGELFF. The CDR3 DNA is TGTGCCAGCTCACCGGTGTCAGCGAACACCGGGGAGCTGTTTTTT.

V and J are TRBV15 and TRBJ1-2, with 8 bases matching TRBD1. J lost 2 bases, V lost 2 bases, and 4 bases had no gene match. This CDR3 region has 15 residues. CDR1 is LNHNV and CDR2 is YYDKDF in the germline V gene (reference sequence). CDR3: CATSRSRQGNYGYTF. The CDR3, as DNA: TGTGCCACCAGCAGATCTCGACAGGGGAACTATGGCTACACCTTC.